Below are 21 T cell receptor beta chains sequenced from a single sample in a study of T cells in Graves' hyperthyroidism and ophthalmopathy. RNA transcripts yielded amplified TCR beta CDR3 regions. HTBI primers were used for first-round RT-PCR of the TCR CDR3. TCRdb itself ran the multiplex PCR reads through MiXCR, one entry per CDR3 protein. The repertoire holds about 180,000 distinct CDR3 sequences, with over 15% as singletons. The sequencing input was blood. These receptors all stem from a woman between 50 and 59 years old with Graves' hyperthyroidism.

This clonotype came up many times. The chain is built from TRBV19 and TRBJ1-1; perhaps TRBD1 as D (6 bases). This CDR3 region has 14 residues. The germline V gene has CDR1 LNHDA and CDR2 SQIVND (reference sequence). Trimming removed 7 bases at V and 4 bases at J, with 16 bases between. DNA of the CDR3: TGTGCCAGTACCCGGGACAAACTGCGCACTGAAGCTTTCTTT. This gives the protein CASTRDKLRTEAFF.

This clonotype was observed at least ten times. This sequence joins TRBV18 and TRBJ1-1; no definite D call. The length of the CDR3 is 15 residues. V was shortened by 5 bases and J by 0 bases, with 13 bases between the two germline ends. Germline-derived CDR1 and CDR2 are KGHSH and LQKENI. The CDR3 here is CASSEALHMNTEAFF. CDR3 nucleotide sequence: TGTGCCAGCTCAGAAGCCCTTCACATGAACACTGAAGCTTTCTTT.

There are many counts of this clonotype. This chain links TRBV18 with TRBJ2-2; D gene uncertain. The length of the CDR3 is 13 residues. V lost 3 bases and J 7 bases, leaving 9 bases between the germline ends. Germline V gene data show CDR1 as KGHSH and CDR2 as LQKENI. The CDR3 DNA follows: TGTGCCAGCTCACCGCAGTGGGTCGGGGAGCTGTTTTTT. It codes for CASSPQWVGELFF.

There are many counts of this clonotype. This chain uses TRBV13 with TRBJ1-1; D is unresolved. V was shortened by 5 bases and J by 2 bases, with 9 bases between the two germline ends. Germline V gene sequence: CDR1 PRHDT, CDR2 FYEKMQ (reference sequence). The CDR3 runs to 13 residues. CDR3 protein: CASSITANTEAFF. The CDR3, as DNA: TGTGCCAGCAGCATCACAGCTAACACTGAAGCTTTCTTT.

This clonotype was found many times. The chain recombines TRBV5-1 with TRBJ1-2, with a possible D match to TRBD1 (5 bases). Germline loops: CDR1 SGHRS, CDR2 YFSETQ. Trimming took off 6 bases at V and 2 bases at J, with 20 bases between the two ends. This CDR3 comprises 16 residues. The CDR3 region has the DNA TGCGCCAGCATTCGGGACCCGAGACAGACGAACTATGGCTACACCTTC. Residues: CASIRDPRQTNYGYTF.

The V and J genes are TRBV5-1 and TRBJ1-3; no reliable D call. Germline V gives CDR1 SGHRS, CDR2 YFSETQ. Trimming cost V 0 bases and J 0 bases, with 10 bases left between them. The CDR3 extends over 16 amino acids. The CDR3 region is CASSLAGMYSGNTIYF. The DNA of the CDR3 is TGCGCCAGCAGCTTGGCGGGAATGTACTCTGGAAACACCATATATTTT.

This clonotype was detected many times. The CDR3 DNA reads as TGCGCCAGCAGGACGATACAGGGGGCGGTCAAGGGTGAGCAGTTCTTC. It codes for CASRTIQGAVKGEQFF. The gene calls are TRBV5-1 and TRBJ2-1, with 9 bases lining up with TRBD1. Trimming cost V 5 bases and J 9 bases; bases outside gene matches: 15. This CDR3 has 16 residues. Germline V gene lookup returns CDR1 SGHRS and CDR2 YFSETQ.

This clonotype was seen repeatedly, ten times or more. In nucleotides, the CDR3 is TGTGCCAGCAGCCCTCTCGAGGGATGGACTGAAGCTTTCTTT. Amino acids: CASSPLEGWTEAFF. The chain uses TRBV3-1 and TRBJ1-1; no clear D gene. This CDR3 is 14 amino acids long. Per germline, CDR1 LGHDT and CDR2 YNNKEL (reference sequence). Trimming removed 4 bases from V and 5 bases from J, with 14 bases in between.

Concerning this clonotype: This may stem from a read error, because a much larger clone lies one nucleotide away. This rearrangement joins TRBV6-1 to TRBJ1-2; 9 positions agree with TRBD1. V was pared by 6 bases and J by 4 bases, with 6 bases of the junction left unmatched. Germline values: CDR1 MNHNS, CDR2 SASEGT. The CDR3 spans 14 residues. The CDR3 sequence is CASRWGQGTYGYTF. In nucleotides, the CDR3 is TGTGCCAGCAGATGGGGACAGGGCACCTATGGCTACACCTTC.

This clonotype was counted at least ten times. The CDR3, as DNA: TGTGCCAGTCGGACAGGGCGCGGCTACACCTTC. Protein product: CASRTGRGYTF. J is TRBJ1-2 and V is TRBV9; 8 bases map to TRBD1. V lost 8 bases, J lost 8 bases, and 5 bases stayed unmatched. Germline loops: CDR1 SGDLS, CDR2 YYNGEE. CDR3 length: 11 amino acids.

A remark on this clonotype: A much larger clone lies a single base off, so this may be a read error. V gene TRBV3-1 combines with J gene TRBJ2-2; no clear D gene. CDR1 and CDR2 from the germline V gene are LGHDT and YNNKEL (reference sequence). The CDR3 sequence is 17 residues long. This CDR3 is CAGSQERPPANTGELFF. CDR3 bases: TGTGCCGGCAGCCAAGAACGGCCTCCGGCGAACACCGGGGAGCTGTTTTTT.

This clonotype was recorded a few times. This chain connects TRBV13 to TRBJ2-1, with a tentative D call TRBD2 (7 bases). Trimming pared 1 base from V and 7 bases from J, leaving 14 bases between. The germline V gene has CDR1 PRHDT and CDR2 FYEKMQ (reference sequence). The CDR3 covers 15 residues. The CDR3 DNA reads TGTGCCAGCAGCTTAGTGGCGGGGGCGGGGAATGAGCAGTTCTTC. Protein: CASSLVAGAGNEQFF. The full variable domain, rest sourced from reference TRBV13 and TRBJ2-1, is AAGVIQSPRHLIKEKRETATLKCYPIPRHDTVYWYQQGPGQDPQFLISFYEKMQSDKGSIPDRFSAQQFSDYHSELNMSSLELGDSALYFCASSLVAGAGNEQFFGPGTRLTVL.

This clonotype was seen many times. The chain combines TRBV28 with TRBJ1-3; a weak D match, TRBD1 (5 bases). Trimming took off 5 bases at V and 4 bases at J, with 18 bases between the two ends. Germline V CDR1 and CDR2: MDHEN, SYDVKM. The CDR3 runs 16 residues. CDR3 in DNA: TGTGCCAGCAGTCCCCCGGCAGGGTGGTACGGAAACACCATATATTTT. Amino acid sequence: CASSPPAGWYGNTIYF.

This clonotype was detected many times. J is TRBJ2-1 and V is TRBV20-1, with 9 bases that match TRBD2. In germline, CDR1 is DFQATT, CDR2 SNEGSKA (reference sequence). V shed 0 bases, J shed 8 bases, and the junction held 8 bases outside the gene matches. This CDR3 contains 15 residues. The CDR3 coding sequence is TGCAGTGCTAGAGATCAAGGCGGGGGGGCGCATGAGCAGTTCTTC. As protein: CSARDQGGGAHEQFF.

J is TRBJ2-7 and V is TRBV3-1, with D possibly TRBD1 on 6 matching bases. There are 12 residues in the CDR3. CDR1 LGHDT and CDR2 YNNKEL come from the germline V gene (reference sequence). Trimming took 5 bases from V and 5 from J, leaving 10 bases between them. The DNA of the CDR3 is TGTGCCAGCAGCGATAGACAGGACGAGCAGTACTTC. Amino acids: CASSDRQDEQYF.

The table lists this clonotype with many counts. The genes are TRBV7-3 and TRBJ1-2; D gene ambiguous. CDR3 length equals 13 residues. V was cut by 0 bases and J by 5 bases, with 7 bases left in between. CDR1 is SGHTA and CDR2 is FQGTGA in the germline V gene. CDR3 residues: CASSLTSGYGYTF. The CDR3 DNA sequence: TGTGCCAGCAGCTTAACGTCGGGTTATGGCTACACCTTC.

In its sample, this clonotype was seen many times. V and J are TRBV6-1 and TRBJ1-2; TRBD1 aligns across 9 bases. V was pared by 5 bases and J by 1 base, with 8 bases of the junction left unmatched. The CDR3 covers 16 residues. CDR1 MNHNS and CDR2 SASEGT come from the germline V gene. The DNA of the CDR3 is TGTGCCAGCAGTCCTATGGGACAGGGAGGTAACTATGGCTACACCTTC. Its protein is CASSPMGQGGNYGYTF.

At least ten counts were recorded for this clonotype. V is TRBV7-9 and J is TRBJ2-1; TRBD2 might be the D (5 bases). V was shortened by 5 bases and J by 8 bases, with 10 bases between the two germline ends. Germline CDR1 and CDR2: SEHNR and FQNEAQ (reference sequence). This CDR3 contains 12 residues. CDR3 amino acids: CASSGGIDEQFF. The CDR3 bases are TGTGCCAGCAGCGGAGGAATTGATGAGCAGTTCTTC. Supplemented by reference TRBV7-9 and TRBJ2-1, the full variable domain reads DTGVSQNPRHKITKRGQNVTFRCDPISEHNRLYWYRQTLGQGPEFLTYFQNEAQLEKSRLLSDRFSAERPKGSFSTLEIQRTEQGDSAMYLCASSGGIDEQFFGPGTRLTVL.

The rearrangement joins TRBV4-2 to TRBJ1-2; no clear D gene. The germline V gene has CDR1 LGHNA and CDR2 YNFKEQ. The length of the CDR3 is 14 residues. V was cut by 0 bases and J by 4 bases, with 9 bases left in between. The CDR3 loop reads CASSQDPRGYGYTF. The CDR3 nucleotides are TGTGCCAGCAGCCAAGATCCGCGGGGCTATGGCTACACCTTC.

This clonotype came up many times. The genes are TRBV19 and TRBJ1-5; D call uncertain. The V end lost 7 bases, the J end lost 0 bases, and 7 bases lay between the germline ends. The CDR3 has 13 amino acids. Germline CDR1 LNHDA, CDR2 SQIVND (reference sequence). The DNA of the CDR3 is TGTGCCAGTACATTGTCTAGCAATCAGCCCCAGCATTTT. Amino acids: CASTLSSNQPQHF.

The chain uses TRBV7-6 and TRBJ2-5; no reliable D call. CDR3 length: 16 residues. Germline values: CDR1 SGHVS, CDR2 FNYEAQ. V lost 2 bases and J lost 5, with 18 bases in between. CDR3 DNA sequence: TGTGCCAGCAGCTTAAGAAGGCCAAATGGTGAGGAGACCCAGTACTTC. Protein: CASSLRRPNGEETQYF.